This TCR beta chain was profiled in a study of response to subunit inactivated influenza vaccine. One entry per CDR3 protein, called by TCRdb with MiXCR from the RT-PCR reads. The sample has over 650,000 distinct CDR3 sequences, approximately 17% seen once. About this clonotype: The antigen is undetermined.

CDR1 and CDR2 from the germline V gene are SEHNR and FQNEAQ (reference sequence). The CDR3 contains 16 residues. Losses at the gene ends were 6 bases for V and 5 bases for J; bases not matched to a gene: 8. Whole-study results and caveats: Authors suggested seasonal influenza vaccinations each recruit few new T cells.

This sample comprised PBMCs from blood, obtained 5 days after vaccination. The sequence was obtained from a man aged 45-60 years who received an inactivated influenza vaccine. This chain connects TRBV7-9 to TRBJ2-5; 14 bases line up with TRBD2. This CDR3 is CASSPGTSGRGETQYF. The CDR3 nucleotides are TGTGCCAGCAGTCCCGGGACTAGCGGGAGAGGGGAGACCCAGTACTTC.